Listed below are T cell receptor beta chains from one sample, sequenced in a study of blood T cell repertoires in COVID-19. Sequenced by immunoSEQ multiplex PCR; TCRdb stores in-frame clones only, minus some. The data contain 250,000 to 350,000 clones, 70% to 85% of them seen just once; the ten biggest clones take up about 1.6%. The material sequenced was peripheral blood. These receptor sequences come from a human donor with COVID-19, enrolled during active disease. The donor label of this sample is uncertain. CDR3s include the opening cysteine and the closing phenylalanine or tryptophan. The D gene is left open where the match is weak. Clone size is not always given. Where it is, it says once, few, many or a class for expanded clones.

j_gene: TRBJ2-5
d_gene: NA
v_gene: TRBV7-9
len: 15
abundance: NA
CDR3aa: CASSLELALGETQYF
CDR3nt: TGTGCCAGCAGCTTAGAGCTAGCCCTCGGAGAGACCCAGTACTTC

j_gene: TRBJ1-1
d_gene: NA
v_gene: TRBV7-3
len: 13
abundance: once
CDR3aa: CASSLSGYSEAFF
CDR3nt: TGTGCCAGCAGCTTATCGGGGTACTCTGAAGCTTTCTTT

j_gene: TRBJ1-4
d_gene: NA
v_gene: TRBV30
len: 11
abundance: NA
CDR3aa: CAWSGTQKLFF
CDR3nt: TGTGCCTGGAGTGGTACTCAAAAACTGTTTTTT

j_gene: TRBJ2-1
d_gene: NA
v_gene: TRBV5-1
len: 13
abundance: many
CDR3aa: CASSWSSYNEQFF
CDR3nt: TGCGCCAGCAGCTGGAGCTCCTACAATGAGCAGTTCTTC

j_gene: TRBJ1-6
d_gene: TRBD1
v_gene: TRBV30
len: 14
abundance: NA
CDR3aa: CAWERGLGNSPLHF
CDR3nt: TGTGCCTGGGAGAGGGGGCTCGGGAATTCACCCCTCCACTTT

j_gene: TRBJ1-2
d_gene: NA
v_gene: TRBV21-1
len: 17
abundance: once
CDR3aa: CASSKRAPRPGDYGYTF
CDR3nt: TGTGCCAGCAGCAAACGTGCCCCCCGGCCAGGGGACTATGGCTACACCTTC

j_gene: TRBJ2-1
d_gene: TRBD1
v_gene: TRBV7-2
len: 14
abundance: NA
CDR3aa: CASSANRGPAEQFF
CDR3nt: TGTGCCAGCAGCGCCAACAGGGGGCCGGCTGAGCAGTTCTTC

j_gene: TRBJ2-3
d_gene: TRBD1
v_gene: TRBV6-2/TRBV6-3
len: 12
abundance: NA
CDR3aa: CASSLRQGASHF
CDR3nt: TGTGCCAGCAGCCTCCGACAGGGGGCCTCTCATTTT

j_gene: TRBJ2-6
d_gene: TRBD1
v_gene: TRBV29-1
len: 16
abundance: NA
CDR3aa: CSVLGTGNSGANVLTF
CDR3nt: TGCAGCGTCCTCGGGACAGGGAACTCTGGGGCCAACGTCCTGACTTTC

j_gene: TRBJ2-1
d_gene: NA
v_gene: TRBV21-1
len: 19
abundance: NA
CDR3aa: CASREQGGFSGNRAREQFF
CDR3nt: TGTGCCAGCAGGGAGCAAGGGGGATTTAGCGGGAATCGGGCCAGGGAGCAGTTCTTC

j_gene: TRBJ2-5
d_gene: TRBD2
v_gene: TRBV9
len: 18
abundance: NA
CDR3aa: CASSVCYGGRLLLETQYF
CDR3nt: TGTGCCAGCAGCGTATGTTACGGCGGGAGATTGTTATTGGAGACCCAGTACTTC

j_gene: TRBJ2-1
d_gene: NA
v_gene: TRBV11-3
len: 15
abundance: few
CDR3aa: CASSLVGLPYNEQFF
CDR3nt: TGTGCCAGCAGCTTAGTTGGACTACCTTACAATGAGCAGTTCTTC

j_gene: TRBJ2-1
d_gene: TRBD2
v_gene: TRBV28
len: 14
abundance: NA
CDR3aa: CASNGRDHHNEQFF
CDR3nt: TGTGCCAGCAACGGGAGGGATCACCACAATGAGCAGTTCTTC

j_gene: TRBJ2-7
d_gene: TRBD2
v_gene: TRBV6-5
len: 15
abundance: NA
CDR3aa: CASRAQAGDSYEQYF
CDR3nt: TGTGCCAGCAGAGCACAAGCGGGGGATTCCTACGAGCAGTACTTC

j_gene: TRBJ1-1
d_gene: TRBD1
v_gene: TRBV11-2
len: 14
abundance: few
CDR3aa: CASSPRTGRSEAFF
CDR3nt: TGTGCCAGCAGTCCTAGGACAGGGCGGTCTGAAGCTTTCTTT

j_gene: TRBJ2-7
d_gene: TRBD1
v_gene: TRBV6-6
len: 14
abundance: NA
CDR3aa: CASSPSGQWDEQYF
CDR3nt: TGTGCCAGCAGCCCCTCGGGACAGTGGGACGAGCAGTACTTC

j_gene: TRBJ2-2
d_gene: TRBD2
v_gene: TRBV7-9
len: 14
abundance: NA
CDR3aa: CASSLQTSGGELFF
CDR3nt: TGTGCCAGCAGCCTTCAAACTAGCGGCGGGGAGCTGTTTTTT

j_gene: TRBJ1-6
d_gene: TRBD1
v_gene: TRBV30
len: 13
abundance: NA
CDR3aa: CAWIGQARGPLHF
CDR3nt: TGTGCCTGGATCGGACAGGCCCGGGGGCCCCTCCACTTT

j_gene: TRBJ1-6
d_gene: TRBD1
v_gene: TRBV7-9
len: 14
abundance: NA
CDR3aa: CASSFGQGNSPLHF
CDR3nt: TGTGCCAGCAGCTTTGGACAGGGTAATTCACCCCTCCACTTT

j_gene: TRBJ2-5
d_gene: TRBD2
v_gene: TRBV6-2/TRBV6-3
len: 18
abundance: NA
CDR3aa: CASSPLNGLAEGGETQYF
CDR3nt: TGTGCCAGCAGTCCCCTCAACGGACTAGCGGAGGGGGGAGAGACCCAGTACTTC

j_gene: TRBJ2-2
d_gene: TRBD2
v_gene: TRBV5-6
len: 16
abundance: NA
CDR3aa: CASTYILADHTGELFF
CDR3nt: TGTGCCAGCACCTATATCCTAGCGGACCACACCGGGGAGCTGTTTTTT

j_gene: TRBJ1-1
d_gene: TRBD1
v_gene: TRBV12-3/TRBV12-4
len: 13
abundance: NA
CDR3aa: CASSFPGGPEAFF
CDR3nt: TGTGCCAGCAGCTTTCCAGGGGGCCCTGAAGCTTTCTTT

j_gene: TRBJ1-6
d_gene: TRBD1
v_gene: TRBV28
len: 15
abundance: NA
CDR3aa: CASIPDRGGRSPLHF
CDR3nt: TGTGCCAGCATTCCTGACAGGGGGGGTAGGTCACCCCTCCACTTT

j_gene: TRBJ1-1
d_gene: NA
v_gene: TRBV21-1
len: 19
abundance: NA
CDR3aa: CASSKVRRGCRGMNTEAFF
CDR3nt: TGTGCCAGCAGCAAAGTGAGGAGGGGTTGTCGGGGTATGAACACTGAAGCTTTCTTT

j_gene: TRBJ1-2
d_gene: NA
v_gene: TRBV19
len: 15
abundance: NA
CDR3aa: CASSPQGNSNYGYTF
CDR3nt: TGTGCCAGTAGCCCACAGGGAAATTCCAACTATGGCTACACCTTC